The 9 T cell receptor beta chains presented below share a single source sample, sequenced in a study of T cell responses to AZD1222 COVID-19 vaccine. Sequencing was performed with immunoSEQ multiplex PCR; in TCRdb, only in-frame clones are kept and a portion is missing. Found here are approximately 110,000 clones, over 85% of them singletons; the top ten hold about 4.1%. Material: peripheral blood, obtained on day 0 of AZD1222 vaccination. Receptors were obtained from an adult in good health.

The table lists this clone with a count of one. V gene TRBV2 combines with J gene TRBJ1-1; D perhaps matches TRBD1 (6 bases). The germline V gene encodes CDR1 SNHLY and CDR2 FYNNEI. V lost 4 bases and J lost 3, with 18 bases in between. The CDR3 runs 16 residues. The CDR3 region has the DNA TGTGCCAGCAGTGTTGGGCAGGGGCAGTTGTACACTGAAGCTTTCTTT. Amino acids: CASSVGQGQLYTEAFF. Complete variable domain (other parts from reference TRBV2 and TRBJ1-1): EPEVTQTPSHQVTQMGQEVILRCVPISNHLYFYWYRQILGQKVEFLVSFYNNEISEKSEIFDDQFSVERPDGSNFTLKIRSTKLEDSAMYFCASSVGQGQLYTEAFFGQGTRLTVV.

V and J are TRBV28 and TRBJ2-2; TRBD2 matches at 8 bases. The CDR3 is 17 amino acids. J lost 4 bases, V lost 5 bases, and 12 bases had no gene match. From germline, CDR1 is MDHEN and CDR2 SYDVKM. CDR3 coding DNA: TGTGCCAGCAGTCCCACCGGGACTAGGTTACCCACCGGGGAGCTGTTTTTT. This gives the protein CASSPTGTRLPTGELFF.

The chain recombines TRBV5-1 with TRBJ1-1, with D possibly TRBD1 on 6 matching bases. V shed 4 bases and J shed 5 bases, with 15 bases lying between them. This CDR3 has 14 residues. CDR1 is SGHRS, CDR2 YFSETQ, per germline. The CDR3 region is CASSTSRGQTEAFF. CDR3 in DNA: TGCGCCAGCAGCACGTCGCGGGGGCAGACTGAAGCTTTCTTT.

This chain uses TRBV7-8 with TRBJ1-2, with D unclear. Trimming left V 1 base short and J 5 bases short, with 14 bases between. The CDR3 runs to 15 residues. Germline loops: CDR1 SGHVS, CDR2 FQNEAQ. DNA of the CDR3: TGTGCCAGCAGCTTAGGATCGGCGGGGTTATATGGCTACACCTTC. Its translation: CASSLGSAGLYGYTF. Filled out from reference TRBV7-8 and TRBJ1-2, the complete variable domain reads GAGVSQSPRYKVAKRGQDVALRCDPISGHVSLFWYQQALGQGPEFLTYFQNEAQLDKSGLPSDRFFAERPEGSVSTLKIQRTQQEDSAVYLCASSLGSAGLYGYTFGSGTRLTVV.

This rearrangement joins TRBV11-2 to TRBJ1-1; D gene unclear. Germline lookup yields CDR1 SGHAT and CDR2 FQNNGV. The CDR3 runs 14 residues. Between the trimmed V and J ends, which lost 1 base and 1 base, there was a span of 7 bases. DNA for the CDR3: TGTGCCAGCAGCTTAGGTTACGGGAACACTGAAGCTTTCTTT. As protein: CASSLGYGNTEAFF. Filled out from reference TRBV11-2 and TRBJ1-1, the complete variable domain reads EAGVAQSPRYKIIEKRQSVAFWCNPISGHATLYWYQQILGQGPKLLIQFQNNGVVDDSQLPKDRFSAERLKGVDSTLKIQPAKLEDSAVYLCASSLGYGNTEAFFGQGTRLTVV.

This clone has a single count. This chain connects TRBV28 to TRBJ1-2, with unresolved D. Germline V lookup: CDR1 MDHEN, CDR2 SYDVKM. V lost 4 bases and J lost 3, with 9 bases in between. CDR3 length: 13 residues. The CDR3, as DNA: TGTGCCAGCAGTTCTCCCCCCTACTATGGCTACACCTTC. This translates into CASSSPPYYGYTF.

The chain links TRBV6-5 to TRBJ2-5; unclear D gene. Germline CDR1 is MNHEY and CDR2 is SVGAGI. Trimming stripped 0 bases from V and 1 base from J, with 6 bases between. The CDR3 runs to 14 residues. The CDR3 region has the DNA TGTGCCAGCAGTTACTCGACTGCCCAAGAGACCCAGTACTTC. It specifies CASSYSTAQETQYF.

The J gene is TRBJ2-1, the V gene TRBV29-1; a weak D match, TRBD2 (6 bases). Germline V CDR1 and CDR2: SQVTM, ANQGSEA. V was trimmed by 7 bases and J by 0 bases, leaving 16 bases between them. This CDR3 spans 15 amino acids. For the CDR3, the DNA is TGCAGCGGTCTGGCGGGAACGAGCTCCTACAATGAGCAGTTCTTC. Protein sequence: CSGLAGTSSYNEQFF.

This clone was observed once. V usage is TRBV7-6 and J usage is TRBJ1-1; possibly TRBD1 for D (5 bases). CDR3 length: 14 amino acids. V shed 1 base and J shed 4 bases, with 10 bases lying between them. In germline, CDR1 is SGHVS, CDR2 FNYEAQ. In DNA, the CDR3 is TGTGCCAGCAGCTTAGGAGAGGGGTTCACTGAAGCTTTCTTT. Translating it yields CASSLGEGFTEAFF.